The clone carrying this T cell receptor (beta chain) was observed a few times. Its target is not known. A sample-barcoded 5' primer and a J-beta primer mix were used in a second PCR of roughly 7 to 11 cycles. MiXCR was run by TCRdb on the 5' RACE reads, yielding one entry per CDR3 protein. The table lists 590,000 or so distinct CDR3 sequences, under 30% of them singletons. The sample originates from a study of blood T cells in healthy people across ages. About the research overall: Per every two T cells, about one barcoded beta molecule was captured by template switching. Regarding the study as a whole: The study regarded diversity estimates from one million T cells as underestimates.

After removal of 7 bases from V and 1 base from J, the junction contained 10 bases not matched to a gene. The CDR3 sequence is 16 residues long. CDR1 is DFQATT and CDR2 is SNEGSKA in the germline V gene (reference sequence). Every sample had a minimum of 6.5 million PBMCs isolated. Extraction yielded at least 6 micrograms of total RNA per sample. V usage is TRBV20-1 and J usage is TRBJ2-3; 11 bases fit TRBD2. The sample comprised blood. The clonotype comes from a woman of 80 years or more in good health. The CDR3, as DNA: TGCAGTGTTATACTCTTAGCGGGGGGGCGCACAGATACGCAGTATTTT. Translated: CSVILLAGGRTDTQYF.